Listed here are 10 T cell receptor beta chains from one sample, sequenced in a study of T cell changes during pregnancy in multiple sclerosis. Libraries were prepared by immunoSEQ multiplex PCR; TCRdb keeps only in-frame clonotypes and omits some of them. The repertoire holds about 50,000 clones, with around nine tenths as singletons. Sequences were derived from CD4+ T cells from peripheral blood mononuclear cells, sampled before pregnancy. These receptors were obtained from a female donor with multiple sclerosis, enrolled in a pregnancy study.

This clone was picked up one time. The genes are TRBV5-1 and TRBJ1-4; D might be TRBD1 (5 bases). The germline CDR1 and CDR2 sequences are SGHRS and YFSETQ. This CDR3 has 17 amino acids. V lost 2 bases and J lost 0, with 14 bases in between. CDR3 protein: CASSFVGGDATNEKLFF. CDR3 nucleotide sequence: TGCGCCAGCAGCTTCGTCGGGGGGGATGCAACTAATGAAAAACTGTTTTTT.

The rearrangement links TRBV6-1 to TRBJ2-1; maybe TRBD2 (5 bases). Trimming took off 7 bases at V and 7 bases at J, with 8 bases between the two ends. Germline lookup yields CDR1 MNHNS and CDR2 SASEGT. The CDR3 loop spans 11 amino acids. Here the CDR3 DNA reads TGTGCCAGCAATGCGGGTAATGAGCAGTTCTTC. This translates into CASNAGNEQFF.

V and J are TRBV5-1 and TRBJ1-1; D perhaps matches TRBD1 (5 bases). Germline CDR1 and CDR2: SGHRS and YFSETQ. Trimming removed 3 bases from V and 4 bases from J, with 16 bases in between. CDR3 length: 15 amino acids. The chain's CDR3 is CASSSRTDTATEAFF. CDR3 sequence (DNA): TGCGCCAGCAGCTCTCGGACGGACACCGCCACTGAAGCTTTCTTT.

This clone has only one observation. The CDR3: CASSEARQGAQPQHF. CDR3 nucleotides: TGTGCCAGCAGTGAAGCCCGACAGGGGGCTCAGCCCCAGCATTTT. The chain recombines TRBV2 with TRBJ1-5; 10 nucleotides match TRBD1. The germline V gene has CDR1 SNHLY and CDR2 FYNNEI. Unmatched junction bases numbered 2, after V lost 0 bases and J lost 6 bases. This CDR3 spans 15 amino acids.

The rearrangement uses TRBV5-1 and TRBJ1-2, with no clear D. Trimming removed 1 base at V and 0 bases at J, with 10 bases between. There are 15 residues in the CDR3. Germline values: CDR1 SGHRS, CDR2 YFSETQ. The DNA of the CDR3 is TGCGCCAGCAGCTTGTCTCCGGGGTCTAACTATGGCTACACCTTC. Protein: CASSLSPGSNYGYTF.

The chain employs TRBV7-2 and TRBJ1-1; TRBD1 might be the D (6 bases). Germline CDR1 is SGHTA and CDR2 is FQGNSA. The CDR3 length is 13 residues. V lost 3 bases and J lost 6, with 11 bases in between. CDR3 region: CASSLFGQSEAFF. CDR3 sequence (DNA): TGTGCCAGCAGCTTGTTTGGACAGTCTGAAGCTTTCTTT.

The rearrangement uses TRBV19 and TRBJ2-7, with no clear D. The length of the CDR3 is 15 residues. The germline V and J ends were trimmed by 1 base and 0 bases, with 10 bases remaining between them. Germline CDR1 is LNHDA and CDR2 is SQIVND (reference sequence). CDR3 sequence (DNA): TGTGCCAGTAGTATAGCCAGGAACCCCTCCTACGAGCAGTACTTC. This encodes CASSIARNPSYEQYF.

The gene calls are TRBV4-3 and TRBJ2-7; a weak D match, TRBD2 (5 bases). Germline V gene data show CDR1 as LGHNA and CDR2 as YSLEER. With 3 bases removed from V and 1 base from J, the gap between germline ends came to 10 bases. This CDR3 region has 14 residues. CDR3 region: CASSQGSASYEQYF. DNA for the CDR3: TGCGCCAGCAGCCAGGGGAGTGCTTCCTACGAGCAGTACTTC.

The chain links TRBV7-9 to TRBJ2-1; 10 nucleotides line up with TRBD1. The CDR3 sequence is 16 residues long. Looked up from germline, CDR1 is SEHNR and CDR2 is FQNEAQ (reference sequence). V was clipped by 3 bases and J by 9 bases; unmatched bases: 11. CDR3 protein: CASSLKEGQGFREQFF. CDR3 coding DNA: TGTGCCAGCAGCTTGAAGGAGGGACAGGGGTTTCGTGAGCAGTTCTTC.

This rearrangement joins TRBV15 to TRBJ2-7; TRBD1 matches 10 bases. This CDR3 region has 15 residues. Germline values: CDR1 LNHNV, CDR2 YYDKDF (reference sequence). V lost 1 base to trimming and J lost 4 bases; unmatched junction nucleotides: 4. The CDR3 loop reads CATSRAGTGEYEQYF. DNA of the CDR3: TGTGCCACCAGCAGAGCCGGGACAGGGGAATACGAGCAGTACTTC.